One and the same sample provided the 9 T cell receptor beta chains below, sequenced in a study of glioma-infiltrating T cells after dendritic cell vaccination (dated by TCRdb to 2016 to 2017). In light of the paper, this sample's time point label describes: after dendritic cell vaccination, including at tumor progression/relapse. The library came from the immunoSEQ multiplex PCR assay. TCRdb retrieved this table from immuneACCESS and kept in-frame rearrangements only. Not all clones are present; in checked studies, unresolved V genes account for under half, and no reason is known for the remainder. This sample gives about 99,000 clones in total; 75% to 90% of them show up just once. The ten biggest clones cover about 5.7% of the sample. The sample in question was blood, obtained after dendritic cell vaccination. Receptors originate from a human donor with glioblastoma.

There are a few counts of this clone. The genes are TRBV6-6 and TRBJ2-1; 8 bases map to TRBD1. The CDR3 length is 15 residues. With V trimmed by 2 bases and J by 9 bases, 9 bases remained unmatched. The germline gives CDR1 MNHNY, CDR2 SVGAGI (reference sequence). CDR3 residues: CASSYTGQGRAEQFF. In nucleotides, the CDR3 is TGTGCCAGCAGTTACACCGGACAGGGAAGGGCTGAGCAGTTCTTC.

This clone was detected only once. The chain has TRBV5-1 and TRBJ2-1; 7 bases map to TRBD1. V shed 4 bases and J 4 bases; nucleotides not matched to a gene: 2. This CDR3 region has 13 residues. Germline V gives CDR1 SGHRS, CDR2 YFSETQ. This CDR3 is CASSGQEYNEQFF. Here the CDR3 DNA reads TGCGCCAGCAGCGGACAGGAGTACAATGAGCAGTTCTTC. Variable domain in full (rest from reference TRBV5-1 and TRBJ2-1): KAGVTQTPRYLIKTRGQQVTLSCSPISGHRSVSWYQQTPGQGLQFLFEYFSETQRNKGNFPGRFSGRQFSNSRSEMNVSTLELGDSALYLCASSGQEYNEQFFGPGTRLTVL.

This chain connects TRBV6-1 to TRBJ2-7, with 9 bases identical to TRBD1. The CDR3 has 14 amino acids. J lost 3 bases, V lost 4 bases, and 4 bases had no gene match. Germline CDR1 MNHNS, CDR2 SASEGT. CDR3 DNA sequence: TGTGCCAGCAGTGGTTGGGACAGGGTCTACGAGCAGTACTTC. It codes for CASSGWDRVYEQYF.

The chain uses TRBV5-4 and TRBJ1-2, with 8 bases that match TRBD1. Germline V lookup: CDR1 SGHNT, CDR2 YYREEE (reference sequence). The CDR3 is 14 residues long. The ends lost 4 bases at V and 8 bases at J; junction bases unmatched: 10. As DNA, the CDR3 is TGTGCCAGCAGCCGAGGACAGGGTTCGAACGGCTACACCTTC. This encodes CASSRGQGSNGYTF.

V and J are TRBV30 and TRBJ2-7; 7 bases map to TRBD1. V trimming: 2 bases; J trimming: 0 bases; junction bases outside the gene matches: 4. From germline, CDR1 is GTSNPN and CDR2 SVGIG (reference sequence). This CDR3 spans 14 amino acids. CDR3: CAWSSGGSSYEQYF. The CDR3 DNA reads TGTGCCTGGAGTTCAGGGGGTAGCTCCTACGAGCAGTACTTC. Looking up the rest from reference TRBV30 and TRBJ2-7 gives the full variable domain: SQTIHQWPATLVQPVGSPLSLECTVEGTSNPNLYWYRQAAGRGLQLLFYSVGIGQISSEVPQNLSASRPQDRQFILSSKKLLLSDSGFYLCAWSSGGSSYEQYFGPGTRLTVT.

V and J are TRBV9 and TRBJ2-1; TRBD2 is a possible D gene (6 bases). Germline values: CDR1 SGDLS, CDR2 YYNGEE. The CDR3 is 17 residues long. Trimming pared 0 bases from V and 1 base from J, leaving 14 bases between. This chain's CDR3 is CASSVGPASASYNEQFF. The CDR3 nucleotides read TGTGCCAGCAGCGTAGGTCCGGCTAGCGCGTCCTACAATGAGCAGTTCTTC.

The CDR3 protein is CASSYSGGQGHEQYF. The CDR3 DNA follows: TGTGCCAGCAGTTACTCCGGTGGGCAGGGCCACGAGCAGTACTTC. V is TRBV6-6 and J is TRBJ2-7; the D gene is possibly TRBD1 (5 bases). The V end lost 0 bases, the J end lost 5 bases, and 14 bases lay between the germline ends. The CDR3 runs to 15 residues. The germline gives CDR1 MNHNY, CDR2 SVGAGI (reference sequence).

The rearrangement links TRBV10-3 to TRBJ1-3; no clear D. Germline V gene sequence: CDR1 ENHRY, CDR2 SYGVKD. Trimming removed 2 bases at V and 2 bases at J, with 10 bases between. The CDR3 has 15 residues. The CDR3 is CAISEAAFTGNTIYF. CDR3 DNA sequence: TGTGCCATCAGTGAGGCGGCGTTCACTGGAAACACCATATATTTT.

The chain employs TRBV6-1 and TRBJ1-5; tentatively, D is TRBD1 (6 bases). The CDR3 has 14 amino acids. The V end lost 10 bases, the J end lost 3 bases, and 16 bases lay between the germline ends. Germline lookup yields CDR1 MNHNS and CDR2 SASEGT. The CDR3 region has the DNA TGTGCCACCAAGTTAAGGACAGCCAATCAGCCCCAGCATTTT. Its translation is CATKLRTANQPQHF.